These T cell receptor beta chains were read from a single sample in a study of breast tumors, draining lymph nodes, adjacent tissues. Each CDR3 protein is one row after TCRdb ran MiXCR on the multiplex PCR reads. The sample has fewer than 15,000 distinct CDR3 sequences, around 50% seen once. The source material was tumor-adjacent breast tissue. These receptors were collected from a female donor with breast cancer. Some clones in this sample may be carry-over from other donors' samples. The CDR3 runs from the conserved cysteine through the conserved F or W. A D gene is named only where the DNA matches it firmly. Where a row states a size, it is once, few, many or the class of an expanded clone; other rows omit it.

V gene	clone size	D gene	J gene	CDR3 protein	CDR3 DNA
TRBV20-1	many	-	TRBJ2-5	CSARGPDEALAETQYF	TGCAGTGCTAGAGGCCCGGATGAAGCGTTGGCAGAGACCCAGTACTTC
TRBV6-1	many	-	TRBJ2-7	CASVPPSYEQYF	TGTGCCAGCGTGCCCCCCTCCTACGAGCAGTACTTC
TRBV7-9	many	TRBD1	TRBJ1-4	CASSSGQGHNEKLFF	TGTGCCAGCAGCTCCGGACAGGGTCATAATGAAAAACTGTTTTTT
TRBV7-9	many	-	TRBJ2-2	CASSLENGELFF	TGTGCCAGCAGCTTAGAAAACGGGGAGCTGTTTTTT
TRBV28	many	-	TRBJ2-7	CASSTLMAAYEQYF	TGTGCCAGCAGTACCCTTATGGCTGCCTACGAGCAGTACTTC
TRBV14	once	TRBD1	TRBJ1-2	CASSHVGQGARRTGYTF	TGTGCCAGCAGCCACGTGGGACAGGGGGCGCGAAGGACTGGCTACACCTTC
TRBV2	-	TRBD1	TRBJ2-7	CASSEAPGQGPYEQYF	TGTGCCAGCAGTGAAGCCCCGGGACAGGGGCCCTACGAGCAGTACTTC
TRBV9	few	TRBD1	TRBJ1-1	CASSATGQGPAEAFF	TGTGCCAGCAGCGCCACTGGACAGGGCCCCGCTGAAGCTTTCTTT
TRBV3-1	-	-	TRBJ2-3	CASSLTDPWDTQYF	TGTGCCAGCAGCCTTACAGACCCTTGGGATACGCAGTATTTT
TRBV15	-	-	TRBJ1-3	CATSSFGGVSGNTIYF	TGTGCCACCAGCAGCTTCGGGGGGGTCTCTGGAAACACCATATATTTT
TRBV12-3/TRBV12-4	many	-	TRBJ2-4	CASSLLSVAKNIQYF	TGTGCCAGCAGTTTATTGTCCGTGGCCAAAAACATTCAGTACTTC
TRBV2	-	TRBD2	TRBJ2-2	CASSDGLAGVNTGELVF	TGTGCCAGCAGTGACGGGCTAGCGGGGGTGAACACTGGGGAGCTGGTTTTT
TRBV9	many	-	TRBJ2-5	CASSVGGETQYF	TGTGCCAGCAGCGTCGGAGGGGAGACCCAGTACTTC
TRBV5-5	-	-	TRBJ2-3	CASSRGILSTDTQYF	TGTGCCAGCAGCAGGGGCATTCTGAGCACAGATACGCAGTATTTT
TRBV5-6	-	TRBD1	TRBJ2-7	CASSLAGQEAYEQYF	TGTGCCAGCAGCTTGGCCGGACAGGAGGCCTACGAGCAGTACTTC
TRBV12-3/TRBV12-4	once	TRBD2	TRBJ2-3	CASSPGRTSGDTQYF	TGTGCCAGCAGTCCCGGAAGGACTAGCGGGGATACGCAGTATTTT
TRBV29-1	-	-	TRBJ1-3	CSVEVGGGNTIYF	TGCAGCGTTGAAGTTGGGGGAGGAAACACCATATATTTT
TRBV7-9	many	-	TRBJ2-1	CASSPGPSYNEQFF	TGTGCCAGCAGCCCGGGACCTTCCTACAATGAGCAGTTCTTC
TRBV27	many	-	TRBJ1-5	CASSLSRNQPQHF	TGTGCCAGCAGTTTATCTCGTAATCAGCCCCAGCATTTT
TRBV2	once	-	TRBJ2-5	CASSESGTAGEETQYF	TGTGCCAGCAGTGAGTCGGGGACAGCGGGAGAAGAGACCCAGTACTTC
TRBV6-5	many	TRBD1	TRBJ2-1	CASSYSTGQVYNEQFF	TGTGCCAGCAGTTACTCGACGGGACAGGTTTACAATGAGCAGTTCTTC
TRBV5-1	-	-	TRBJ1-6	CARSRRARQKTPLHF	TGCGCCAGGAGTAGACGGGCCAGGCAGAAGACACCCCTCCACTTT
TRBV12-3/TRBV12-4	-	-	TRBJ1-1	CASSLRGGNTGAFF	TGTGCCAGCAGTTTAAGAGGGGGGAACACTGGAGCTTTCTTT
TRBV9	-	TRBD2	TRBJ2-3	CTSSPRTSGSYDTQYF	TGTACCAGCAGCCCGCGGACTAGCGGGAGTTATGATACGCAGTATTTT
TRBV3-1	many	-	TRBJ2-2	CASSRGLSASSSPNTGELFF	TGTGCCAGCAGTCGCGGACTAAGCGCCTCCTCGAGTCCGAACACCGGGGAGCTGTTTTTT
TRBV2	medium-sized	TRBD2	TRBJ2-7	CASSPGLAGGEQYF	TGTGCCAGCAGTCCGGGACTAGCGGGAGGTGAGCAGTACTTC
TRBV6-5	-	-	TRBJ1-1	CASSSLEPNTEAFF	TGTGCCAGCAGTTCTTTGGAGCCGAACACTGAAGCTTTCTTT
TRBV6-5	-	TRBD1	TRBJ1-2	CASSHAGTGTGYTF	TGTGCCAGCAGTCACGCCGGGACAGGGACTGGCTACACCTTC
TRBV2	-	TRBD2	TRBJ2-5	CASSWTSGRGETQYF	TGTGCCAGCAGTTGGACTAGCGGGAGAGGCGAGACCCAGTACTTC
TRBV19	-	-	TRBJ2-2	CASSWTYTGELFF	TGTGCCAGTAGTTGGACCTACACCGGGGAGCTGTTTTTT
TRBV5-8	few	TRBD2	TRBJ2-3	CASSLGTSGFTDTQYF	TGTGCCAGCAGCCTCGGGACTAGCGGATTCACAGATACGCAGTATTTT
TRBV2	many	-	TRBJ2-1	CASSEKEASYNEQFF	TGTGCCAGCAGTGAAAAGGAGGCGTCCTACAATGAGCAGTTCTTC
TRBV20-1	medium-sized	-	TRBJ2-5	CSARVDRETQYF	TGCAGTGCTAGAGTCGATCGGGAGACCCAGTACTTC
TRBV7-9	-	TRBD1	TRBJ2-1	CASSSTGYGQDSYNEQFF	TGTGCCAGCAGCTCGACAGGGTACGGACAGGACTCCTACAATGAGCAGTTCTTC
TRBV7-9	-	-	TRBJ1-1	CASTTLGGRPNTEPFF	TGTGCCAGCACAACACTTGGCGGCAGACCGAACACTGAACCTTTCTTT
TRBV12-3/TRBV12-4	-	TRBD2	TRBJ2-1	CASSFPGTSGRNEQFF	TGTGCCAGCAGTTTTCCCGGGACTAGCGGGAGGAATGAGCAGTTCTTC
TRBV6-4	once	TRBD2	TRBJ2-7	CASSLTSGGLYEQYF	TGTGCCAGCAGCCTGACTAGCGGGGGACTTTACGAGCAGTACTTC
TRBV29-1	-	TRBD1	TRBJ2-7	CSVATGYSEQYF	TGCAGCGTTGCGACAGGGTACAGCGAGCAGTACTTC
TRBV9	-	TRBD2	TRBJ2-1	CASSVRGGGEQSF	TGTGCCAGCAGCGTCCGCGGGGGGGGCGAGCAGTCCTTC
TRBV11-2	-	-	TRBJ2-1	CASSGTSSSHNEQFF	TGTGCCAGCAGCGGGACTTCTAGCTCCCACAATGAGCAGTTCTTC
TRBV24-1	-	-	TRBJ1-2	CATAGLQGYTF	TGTGCCACTGCGGGATTACAAGGCTACACCTTC
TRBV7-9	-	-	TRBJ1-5	CASSLSENQPQHF	TGTGCCAGCAGCTTAAGCGAGAATCAGCCCCAGCATTTT
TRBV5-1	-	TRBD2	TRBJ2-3	CASSLVASGRNADTQYF	TGCGCCAGCAGCTTGGTGGCTAGCGGGAGAAACGCAGATACGCAGTATTTT
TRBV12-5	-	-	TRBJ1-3	CASGSGKSSGNTIYF	TGTGCTAGTGGATCCGGTAAGAGCTCTGGAAACACCATATATTTT
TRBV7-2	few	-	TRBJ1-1	CASSSRQGGTEAFF	TGTGCCAGCAGCTCCCGCCAGGGAGGGACTGAAGCTTTCTTT
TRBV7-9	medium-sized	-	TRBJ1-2	CASSQSRQPDGYTF	TGTGCCAGCAGCCAGTCCCGACAACCTGATGGCTACACCTTC
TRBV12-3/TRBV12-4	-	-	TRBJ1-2	CASRPTGGSSYEQYFGPGHYGYTF	-